A selection of T cell receptor beta chains follows, all from one sample in a study of blood T cell repertoires in COVID-19. Assay: immunoSEQ multiplex PCR; the TCRdb copy retains only in-frame clones and omits some. The sample has 200,000 to 300,000 clones, under 90% seen once. The specimen sequenced was PBMCs or T cells enriched from blood (not recorded which). The receptors come from a woman in her 40s who had been exposed to COVID-19. Each CDR3 is given with its conserved first and last residue. Fields, in order: D gene, clone size, V gene, J gene, CDR3 protein, CDR3 DNA. D genes are given only for firm matches. Part of the rows lack a size; the others show once, few, many or a class for expanded clones.

d_gene: TRBD1; abundance: once; v_gene: TRBV12-3/TRBV12-4; j_gene: TRBJ2-1; CDR3aa: CASSKTGTEEFF; CDR3nt: TGTGCCAGCAGTAAAACCGGGACAGAAGAGTTCTTC
d_gene: TRBD2; abundance: NA; v_gene: TRBV18; j_gene: TRBJ2-7; CDR3aa: CASSPRTSGGRSSYEQYF; CDR3nt: TGTGCCAGCTCACCACGGACTAGCGGGGGGCGGAGCTCCTACGAGCAGTACTTC
d_gene: NA; abundance: NA; v_gene: TRBV6-5; j_gene: TRBJ2-7; CDR3aa: CASSLPQGTNEQYF; CDR3nt: TGTGCCAGCAGCCTTCCTCAGGGTACGAACGAGCAGTACTTC
d_gene: NA; abundance: NA; v_gene: TRBV6-2/TRBV6-3; j_gene: TRBJ1-1; CDR3aa: CASTPGATNTEAFF; CDR3nt: TGTGCCAGCACCCCGGGGGCTACGAACACTGAAGCTTTCTTT
d_gene: NA; abundance: NA; v_gene: TRBV28; j_gene: TRBJ2-5; CDR3aa: CASSLGDQETQYF; CDR3nt: TGTGCCAGCAGTTTAGGAGACCAAGAGACCCAGTACTTC
d_gene: NA; abundance: NA; v_gene: TRBV9; j_gene: TRBJ1-2; CDR3aa: CASSVARASNYGYTF; CDR3nt: TGTGCCAGCAGCGTAGCTCGAGCCTCGAACTATGGCTACACCTTC
d_gene: TRBD1; abundance: NA; v_gene: TRBV13; j_gene: TRBJ1-4; CDR3aa: CASSGGQGNEKLFF; CDR3nt: TGTGCCAGCAGCGGAGGACAGGGGAATGAAAAACTGTTTTTT
d_gene: TRBD1; abundance: few; v_gene: TRBV3-1/TRBV3-2; j_gene: TRBJ1-3; CDR3aa: CASSQDRQGRRNTIYF; CDR3nt: TGTGCCAGCAGCCAAGACCGACAGGGGAGGCGCAACACCATATATTTT
d_gene: NA; abundance: NA; v_gene: TRBV29-1; j_gene: TRBJ1-1; CDR3aa: CSVRAQPGTEAFF; CDR3nt: TGCAGCGTCAGGGCCCAGCCGGGCACTGAAGCTTTCTTT
d_gene: NA; abundance: NA; v_gene: TRBV11-3; j_gene: TRBJ2-7; CDR3aa: CASSNHLQTGGGSGEQYF; CDR3nt: TGTGCCAGCAGCAACCACCTCCAGACAGGTGGGGGATCGGGCGAGCAGTACTTC
d_gene: NA; abundance: NA; v_gene: TRBV11-2; j_gene: TRBJ1-3; CDR3aa: CASSLSGLGNTIYF; CDR3nt: TGTGCCAGCAGCTTATCAGGGTTAGGAAACACCATATATTTT
d_gene: NA; abundance: NA; v_gene: TRBV30; j_gene: TRBJ1-2; CDR3aa: CAWSVQGPSEGYTF; CDR3nt: TGTGCCTGGAGTGTACAGGGCCCGTCGGAGGGCTACACCTTC
d_gene: NA; abundance: NA; v_gene: TRBV3-1/TRBV3-2; j_gene: TRBJ1-1; CDR3aa: CASSPGLPNTEAFF; CDR3nt: TGTGCCAGCAGCCCAGGGCTCCCGAACACTGAAGCTTTCTTT
d_gene: NA; abundance: NA; v_gene: TRBV27; j_gene: TRBJ1-2; CDR3aa: CASSAGYGYTF; CDR3nt: TGTGCCAGCAGTGCGGGCTATGGCTACACCTTC
d_gene: TRBD1; abundance: NA; v_gene: TRBV7-2; j_gene: TRBJ1-1; CDR3aa: CASSFKTGHTEAFF; CDR3nt: TGTGCCAGCAGCTTTAAGACAGGGCACACTGAAGCTTTCTTT
d_gene: NA; abundance: NA; v_gene: TRBV7-9; j_gene: TRBJ2-7; CDR3aa: CASSLGDTLPREQYF; CDR3nt: TGTGCCAGCAGCTTAGGAGACACCTTGCCCAGGGAGCAGTACTTC
d_gene: NA; abundance: NA; v_gene: TRBV14; j_gene: TRBJ2-5; CDR3aa: CASSSGGLIQYF; CDR3nt: TGTGCCAGCAGCTCGGGGGGCTTGATCCAGTACTTC
d_gene: NA; abundance: NA; v_gene: TRBV7-6; j_gene: TRBJ2-7; CDR3aa: CASSSPGTGEVEQYF; CDR3nt: TGTGCCAGCAGCTCCCCGGGCACAGGGGAGGTCGAGCAGTACTTC
d_gene: TRBD2; abundance: NA; v_gene: TRBV5-1; j_gene: TRBJ2-3; CDR3aa: CASSFLVAGHTDTQYF; CDR3nt: TGCGCCAGCAGCTTCCTCGTAGCGGGGCACACAGATACGCAGTATTTT
d_gene: NA; abundance: few; v_gene: TRBV11-1; j_gene: TRBJ2-2; CDR3aa: CASSRAGGELFF; CDR3nt: TGTGCCAGCAGCCGGGCGGGAGGGGAGCTGTTTTTT
d_gene: TRBD1; abundance: once; v_gene: TRBV5-1; j_gene: TRBJ2-2; CDR3aa: CASSSSGGASYGELFF; CDR3nt: TGCGCCAGCAGCTCTTCAGGGGGCGCTTCTTACGGGGAGCTGTTTTTT
d_gene: NA; abundance: NA; v_gene: TRBV6-5; j_gene: TRBJ2-7; CDR3aa: CASSYFLRDSYEQYF; CDR3nt: TGTGCCAGCAGTTACTTCCTCCGGGACTCGTACGAGCAGTACTTC
d_gene: TRBD1; abundance: NA; v_gene: TRBV7-6; j_gene: TRBJ2-1; CDR3aa: CASSLAWSGQPYNEQFF; CDR3nt: TGTGCCAGCAGCTTAGCTTGGTCGGGACAGCCTTACAATGAGCAGTTCTTC
d_gene: NA; abundance: few; v_gene: TRBV18; j_gene: TRBJ1-5; CDR3aa: CASSPDRGGNQPQHF; CDR3nt: TGTGCCAGCTCGCCCGACAGAGGAGGCAATCAGCCCCAGCATTTT
d_gene: TRBD1; abundance: NA; v_gene: TRBV6-1; j_gene: TRBJ2-1; CDR3aa: CASSEAGGQGHEQFF; CDR3nt: TGTGCCAGCAGTGAAGCGGGAGGACAGGGGCATGAGCAGTTCTTC
d_gene: NA; abundance: NA; v_gene: TRBV7-2; j_gene: TRBJ1-1; CDR3aa: CASTLGYRASTEAFF; CDR3nt: TGTGCCAGCACCCTTGGCTACAGGGCGAGCACTGAAGCTTTCTTT
d_gene: TRBD1; abundance: few; v_gene: TRBV3-1/TRBV3-2; j_gene: TRBJ1-2; CDR3aa: CASSQAGQDNYGYTF; CDR3nt: TGTGCCAGCAGCCAAGCGGGACAGGATAACTATGGCTACACCTTC
d_gene: TRBD1; abundance: NA; v_gene: TRBV5-1; j_gene: TRBJ1-1; CDR3aa: CASSQNRGSTEAFF; CDR3nt: TGCGCCAGCAGCCAGAACAGGGGTTCCACTGAAGCTTTCTTT
d_gene: NA; abundance: NA; v_gene: TRBV3-1/TRBV3-2; j_gene: TRBJ2-7; CDR3aa: CASSQEAEQYF; CDR3nt: TGTGCCAGCAGCCAAGAAGCCGAGCAGTACTTC
d_gene: NA; abundance: NA; v_gene: TRBV12-3/TRBV12-4; j_gene: TRBJ2-7; CDR3aa: CASSFSYEQYF; CDR3nt: TGTGCCAGCAGTTTTAGCTACGAGCAGTACTTC
d_gene: TRBD2; abundance: NA; v_gene: TRBV4-3; j_gene: TRBJ2-3; CDR3aa: CASSQGAGGRSTDTQYF; CDR3nt: TGCGCCAGCAGCCAAGGGGCGGGGGGGCGAAGCACAGATACGCAGTATTTT
d_gene: NA; abundance: few; v_gene: TRBV12-3/TRBV12-4; j_gene: TRBJ1-6; CDR3aa: CASRRDGNSPLHF; CDR3nt: TGTGCCAGCAGGCGGGACGGGAATTCACCCCTCCACTTT
d_gene: TRBD1; abundance: NA; v_gene: TRBV9; j_gene: TRBJ2-7; CDR3aa: CASSVEGTGSYEQYF; CDR3nt: TGTGCCAGCAGCGTAGAAGGGACAGGGAGTTACGAGCAGTACTTC
d_gene: NA; abundance: few; v_gene: TRBV28; j_gene: TRBJ2-6; CDR3aa: CASGSGGVSSGANVLTF; CDR3nt: TGTGCCAGCGGGTCTGGAGGGGTCTCCTCTGGGGCCAACGTCCTGACTTTC
d_gene: TRBD1; abundance: NA; v_gene: TRBV11-3; j_gene: TRBJ2-3; CDR3aa: CASSLVGQGADTQYF; CDR3nt: TGTGCCAGCAGCTTAGTGGGACAGGGTGCAGATACGCAGTATTTT
d_gene: NA; abundance: NA; v_gene: TRBV4-3; j_gene: TRBJ1-4; CDR3aa: CASSQERGGNEKLFF; CDR3nt: TGCGCCAGCAGCCAAGAAAGGGGGGGCAATGAAAAACTGTTTTTT
d_gene: NA; abundance: NA; v_gene: TRBV5-8; j_gene: TRBJ2-5; CDR3aa: CASSFSREETQYF; CDR3nt: TGTGCCAGCAGCTTTAGCCGGGAAGAGACCCAGTACTTC
d_gene: NA; abundance: NA; v_gene: TRBV18; j_gene: TRBJ2-7; CDR3aa: CASSPDRTEQYF; CDR3nt: TGTGCCAGCTCACCAGACAGGACTGAGCAGTACTTC
d_gene: NA; abundance: NA; v_gene: TRBV2; j_gene: TRBJ1-5; CDR3aa: CASVREFNQPQHF; CDR3nt: TGTGCCAGCGTACGAGAGTTCAATCAGCCCCAGCATTTT
d_gene: TRBD2; abundance: NA; v_gene: TRBV28; j_gene: TRBJ2-6; CDR3aa: CASTRGGALPGANVLTF; CDR3nt: TGTGCCAGCACCCGGGGGGGGGCCCTCCCTGGGGCCAACGTCCTGACTTTC
d_gene: NA; abundance: NA; v_gene: TRBV28; j_gene: TRBJ1-1; CDR3aa: CASTLMQGISAFF; CDR3nt: TGTGCCAGCACTCTTATGCAGGGGATCTCAGCTTTCTTT
d_gene: NA; abundance: NA; v_gene: TRBV3-1/TRBV3-2; j_gene: TRBJ1-2; CDR3aa: CASSRQEPNYGYTF; CDR3nt: TGTGCCAGCAGCCGACAGGAACCTAACTATGGCTACACCTTC
d_gene: TRBD2; abundance: NA; v_gene: TRBV11-2; j_gene: TRBJ2-3; CDR3aa: CASSFGGGTRPDTQYF; CDR3nt: TGTGCCAGCAGCTTCGGGGGGGGCACAAGGCCAGATACGCAGTATTTT
d_gene: NA; abundance: few; v_gene: TRBV20-1; j_gene: TRBJ1-4; CDR3aa: CSASGRGEKLFF; CDR3nt: TGCAGTGCTAGTGGGAGGGGTGAAAAACTGTTTTTT
d_gene: NA; abundance: NA; v_gene: TRBV3-1/TRBV3-2; j_gene: TRBJ1-2; CDR3aa: CASSQDRVYYGYTF; CDR3nt: TGTGCCAGCAGCCAAGACAGGGTTTACTATGGCTACACCTTC
d_gene: NA; abundance: NA; v_gene: TRBV11-3; j_gene: TRBJ2-2; CDR3aa: CASSSGAGELFF; CDR3nt: TGTGCCAGCAGCTCGGGAGCCGGGGAGCTGTTTTTT
d_gene: TRBD1; abundance: NA; v_gene: TRBV7-2; j_gene: TRBJ1-5; CDR3aa: CASSPGDRAQPQHF; CDR3nt: TGTGCCAGCAGCCCCGGAGACAGGGCTCAGCCCCAGCATTTT
d_gene: TRBD1; abundance: once; v_gene: TRBV5-8; j_gene: TRBJ1-1; CDR3aa: CASSFPRTGLTEAFF; CDR3nt: TGTGCCAGCAGCTTTCCGCGGACAGGGCTTACTGAAGCTTTCTTT
d_gene: TRBD1; abundance: few; v_gene: TRBV30; j_gene: TRBJ1-2; CDR3aa: CAWSVGTGTLYGYTF; CDR3nt: TGTGCCTGGAGTGTTGGGACAGGGACCCTTTATGGCTACACCTTC
d_gene: NA; abundance: NA; v_gene: TRBV7-2; j_gene: TRBJ1-2; CDR3aa: CASSFGRFYGYTF; CDR3nt: TGTGCCAGCAGCTTTGGCCGCTTCTATGGCTACACCTTC
d_gene: NA; abundance: NA; v_gene: TRBV9; j_gene: TRBJ2-5; CDR3aa: CASSVAGRGETQYF; CDR3nt: TGTGCCAGCAGCGTAGCCGGCAGGGGCGAGACCCAGTACTTC